The clone carrying this TCR beta chain has a handful of counts. Germline CDR1 is LGHNA and CDR2 is YSLEER. CDR3 length: 17 residues. Trimming cost V 0 bases and J 7 bases, with 16 bases left between them. Cells designated naive CD8 were CD45RO-negative and were positively selected for CCR7, with terminally differentiated effector memory CD45RA+ cells excluded. These data belong to a study of shared clonotypes between healthy human individuals. At the level of the study: Each donor's CD8 memory used one plate, CD8 naive two, each CD4 subset three.

Over several immunoSEQ plates, each subset's genomic DNA was distributed in even portions. Profiled with immunoSEQ multiplex PCR; TCRdb holds only in-frame clones, not every one. Of around 2,100,000 clones listed, 85% to 95% are singletons. This chain links TRBV4-3 with TRBJ1-6; D uncertain. Source material: naive CD8+ T cells sorted from blood. The sequence came from a man aged 18-30 years in good health. The chain's CDR3 is CASSQDSPLRGNSPLHF. In nucleotides, the CDR3 is TGCGCCAGCAGCCAAGATTCACCACTACGAGGGAATTCACCCCTCCACTTT.